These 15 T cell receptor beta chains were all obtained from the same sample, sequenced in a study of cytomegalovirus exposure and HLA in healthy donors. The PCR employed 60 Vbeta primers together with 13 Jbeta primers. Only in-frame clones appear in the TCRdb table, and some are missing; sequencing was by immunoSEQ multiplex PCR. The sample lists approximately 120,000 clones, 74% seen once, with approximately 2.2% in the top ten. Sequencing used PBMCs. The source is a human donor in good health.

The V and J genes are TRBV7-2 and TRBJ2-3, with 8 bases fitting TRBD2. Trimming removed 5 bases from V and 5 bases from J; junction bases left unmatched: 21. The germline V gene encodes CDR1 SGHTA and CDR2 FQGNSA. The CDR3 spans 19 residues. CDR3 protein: CASSRSLDRLAYRVDTQYF. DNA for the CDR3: TGTGCCAGCAGCCGAAGTCTTGACAGACTAGCGTACAGAGTAGATACGCAGTATTTT.

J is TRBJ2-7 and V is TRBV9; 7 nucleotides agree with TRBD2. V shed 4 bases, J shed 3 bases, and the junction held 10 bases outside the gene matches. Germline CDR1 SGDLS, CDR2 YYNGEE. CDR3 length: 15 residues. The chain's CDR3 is CASSPSLAERYEQYF. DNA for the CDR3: TGTGCCAGCAGCCCCTCTCTAGCGGAGCGCTACGAGCAGTACTTC.

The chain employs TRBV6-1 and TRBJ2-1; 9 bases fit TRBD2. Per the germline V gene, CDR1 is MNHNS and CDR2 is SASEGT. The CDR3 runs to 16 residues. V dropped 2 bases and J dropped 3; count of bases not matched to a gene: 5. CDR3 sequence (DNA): TGTGCCAGCAGTGAAAGTACTAGCGGGTACTACAATGAGCAGTTCTTC. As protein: CASSESTSGYYNEQFF.

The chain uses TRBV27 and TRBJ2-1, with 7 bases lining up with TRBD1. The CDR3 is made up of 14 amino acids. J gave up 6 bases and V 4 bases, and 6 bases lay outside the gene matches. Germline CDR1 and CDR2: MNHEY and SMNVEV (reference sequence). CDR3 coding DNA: TGTGCCAGCAGTTCAACCACAGGGGTCAATGAGCAGTTCTTC. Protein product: CASSSTTGVNEQFF.

The CDR3 protein is CASSPRTSGTSYEQYF. In nucleotides, the CDR3 is TGTGCCAGCAGCCCCCGGACTAGCGGGACTTCCTACGAGCAGTACTTC. The chain couples TRBV7-8 to TRBJ2-7; 12 bases map to TRBD2. J was trimmed by 1 base and V by 5 bases; bases with no gene match: 6. The CDR3 is 16 amino acids. Germline CDR1 SGHVS, CDR2 FQNEAQ.

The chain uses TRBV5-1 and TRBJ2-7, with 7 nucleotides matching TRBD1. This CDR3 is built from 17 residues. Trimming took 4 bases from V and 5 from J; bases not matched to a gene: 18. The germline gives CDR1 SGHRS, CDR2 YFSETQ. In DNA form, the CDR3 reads TGCGCCAGCAGCCGGCGACAGGGCGGAAGCAGGGCCGACGAGCAGTACTTC. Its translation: CASSRRQGGSRADEQYF. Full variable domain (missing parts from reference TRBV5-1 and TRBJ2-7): KAGVTQTPRYLIKTRGQQVTLSCSPISGHRSVSWYQQTPGQGLQFLFEYFSETQRNKGNFPGRFSGRQFSNSRSEMNVSTLELGDSALYLCASSRRQGGSRADEQYFGPGTRLTVT.

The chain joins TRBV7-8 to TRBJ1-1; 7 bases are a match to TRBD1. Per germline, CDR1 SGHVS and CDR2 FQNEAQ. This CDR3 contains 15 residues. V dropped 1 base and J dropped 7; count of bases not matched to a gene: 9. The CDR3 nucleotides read TGTGCCAGCAGCTTAGGAGTAGGGGGCAAGGGTGAAGCTTTCTTT. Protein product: CASSLGVGGKGEAFF. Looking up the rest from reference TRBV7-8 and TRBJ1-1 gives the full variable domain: GAGVSQSPRYKVAKRGQDVALRCDPISGHVSLFWYQQALGQGPEFLTYFQNEAQLDKSGLPSDRFFAERPEGSVSTLKIQRTQQEDSAVYLCASSLGVGGKGEAFFGQGTRLTVV.

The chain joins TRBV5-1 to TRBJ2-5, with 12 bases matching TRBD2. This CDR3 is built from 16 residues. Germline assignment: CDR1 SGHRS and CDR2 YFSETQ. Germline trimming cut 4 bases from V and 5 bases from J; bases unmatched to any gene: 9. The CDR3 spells CASSPGLAGNGETQYF. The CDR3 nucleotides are TGCGCCAGCAGCCCGGGACTAGCGGGTAATGGGGAGACCCAGTACTTC.

In DNA, the CDR3 is TGTGCCAGCAGCGTCGTGACCAGCGGCCAAGAGACCCAGTACTTC. Translation: CASSVVTSGQETQYF. The chain recombines TRBV9 with TRBJ2-5, with D tentatively TRBD2 (5 bases). Trimming stripped 2 bases from V and 1 base from J, with 12 bases between. Looked up from germline, CDR1 is SGDLS and CDR2 is YYNGEE. This CDR3 comprises 15 residues.

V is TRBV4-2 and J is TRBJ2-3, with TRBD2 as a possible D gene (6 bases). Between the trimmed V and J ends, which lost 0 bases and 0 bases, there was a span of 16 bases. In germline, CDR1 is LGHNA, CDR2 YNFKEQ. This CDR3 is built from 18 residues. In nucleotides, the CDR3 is TGTGCCAGCAGCCAAGAATCAGTGGTAAGCGGGAGCACAGATACGCAGTATTTT. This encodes CASSQESVVSGSTDTQYF.

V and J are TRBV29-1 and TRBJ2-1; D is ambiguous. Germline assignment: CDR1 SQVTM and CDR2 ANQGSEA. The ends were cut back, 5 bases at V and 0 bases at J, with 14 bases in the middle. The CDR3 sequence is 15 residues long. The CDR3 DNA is TGCAGCGTTAGGAGAGTGATTAGCTCCTACAATGAGCAGTTCTTC. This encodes CSVRRVISSYNEQFF.

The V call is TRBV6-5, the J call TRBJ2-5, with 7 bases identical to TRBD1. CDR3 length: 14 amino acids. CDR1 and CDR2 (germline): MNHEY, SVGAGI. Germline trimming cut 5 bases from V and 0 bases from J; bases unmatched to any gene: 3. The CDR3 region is CASSKTGNQETQYF. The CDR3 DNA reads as TGTGCCAGCAGTAAGACAGGGAACCAAGAGACCCAGTACTTC.

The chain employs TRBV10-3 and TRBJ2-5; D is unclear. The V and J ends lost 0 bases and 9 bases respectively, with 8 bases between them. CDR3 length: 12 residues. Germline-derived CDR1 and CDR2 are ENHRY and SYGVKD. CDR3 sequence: CAISESGLPQYF. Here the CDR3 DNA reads TGTGCCATCAGTGAGTCCGGGTTGCCCCAGTACTTC.

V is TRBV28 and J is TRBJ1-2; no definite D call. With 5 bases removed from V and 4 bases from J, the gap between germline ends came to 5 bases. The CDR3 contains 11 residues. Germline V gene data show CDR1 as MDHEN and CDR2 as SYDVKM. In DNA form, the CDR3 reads TGTGCCAGCAGTATCTTCTATGGCTACACCTTC. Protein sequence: CASSIFYGYTF.

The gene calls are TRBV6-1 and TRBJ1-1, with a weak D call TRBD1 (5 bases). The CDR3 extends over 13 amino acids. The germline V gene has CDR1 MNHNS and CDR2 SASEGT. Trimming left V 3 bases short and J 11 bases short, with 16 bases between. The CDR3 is CASSEGGGRVAFF. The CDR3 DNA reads TGTGCCAGCAGTGAGGGGGGGGGTCGGGTGGCTTTCTTT.